These 32 T cell receptor beta chains originate from one sample sequenced in a study of OX40 agonist ivuxolimab in advanced cancers. Only in-frame clones appear in the TCRdb table, and some are missing; sequencing was by immunoSEQ multiplex PCR. Altogether around 72,000 clones are present, approximately 90% being singletons, with the ten largest covering roughly 8.2%. The sequenced sample was CD4+ or CD8+ T cells sorted from blood, obtained in a trial of the OX40 agonist ivuxolimab. The source is an adult with an advanced solid tumor such as melanoma, head and neck, liver or kidney cancer.

The chain is built from TRBV5-6 and TRBJ2-3; perhaps TRBD1 as D (6 bases). This CDR3 has 15 amino acids. Trimming left V 4 bases short and J 3 bases short, with 15 bases between. Germline V gene lookup returns CDR1 SGHDT and CDR2 YYEEEE. CDR3 residues: CASSVQGGSTDTQYF. The CDR3 DNA follows: TGTGCCAGCAGCGTACAGGGTGGTTCTACAGATACGCAGTATTTT.

J is TRBJ1-5 and V is TRBV28, with a tentative D call TRBD1 (6 bases). The V end lost 5 bases, the J end lost 2 bases, and 13 bases lay between the germline ends. Germline V lookup: CDR1 MDHEN, CDR2 SYDVKM. The CDR3 is 15 amino acids. Here the CDR3 DNA reads TGTGCCAGCAGTCCCGGGGGCGGGGGCAATCAGCCCCAGCATTTT. Amino acids: CASSPGGGGNQPQHF.

The J gene is TRBJ2-1, the V gene TRBV5-1; D gene unclear. The CDR3 contains 14 residues. Germline V gene data show CDR1 as SGHRS and CDR2 as YFSETQ. Trimming removed 6 bases at V and 7 bases at J, with 17 bases between. The CDR3 bases are TGCGCCAGCAACAAGGACGGTCGCCCTAATGAGCAGTTCTTC. It yields the protein CASNKDGRPNEQFF.

The rearrangement uses TRBV7-9 and TRBJ1-5, with TRBD1 matching 7 bases. CDR3 length equals 16 residues. Germline V CDR1 and CDR2: SEHNR, FQNEAQ (reference sequence). The V gene end was trimmed by 2 bases and the J gene end by 4 bases; junction bases not matched to a gene: 8. The CDR3 loop is CASSLIGRGSNQPQHF. CDR3 bases: TGTGCCAGCAGCTTAATCGGCAGGGGGAGTAATCAGCCCCAGCATTTT.

This sequence joins TRBV4-1 and TRBJ2-7; D is ambiguous. CDR1 and CDR2 (germline): MGHRA, YSYEKL. This CDR3 comprises 15 residues. Deletions cut 4 bases from V and 3 bases from J, with 16 bases between. The CDR3 spells CASSRADKAIYEQYF. DNA of the CDR3: TGCGCCAGCAGCCGGGCCGACAAGGCCATCTACGAGCAGTACTTC.

In its sample, this clone was seen once. The CDR3: CASRVMVAGNEKLFF. The CDR3 nucleotides are TGTGCCAGCAGGGTTATGGTAGCGGGAAATGAAAAACTGTTTTTT. The V gene is TRBV28, the J gene TRBJ1-4; D remains ambiguous. The length of the CDR3 is 15 residues. Germline CDR1 reads MDHEN; CDR2 reads SYDVKM. The V end lost 6 bases, the J end lost 5 bases, and 16 bases lay between the germline ends.

The CDR3 reads CASSSGRPLSSYGYTF. The CDR3, as DNA: TGTGCCAGCAGCTCGGGACGGCCCCTGTCTTCCTATGGCTACACCTTC. This sequence joins TRBV5-4 and TRBJ1-2, with a possible D match to TRBD1 (5 bases). V lost 3 bases to trimming and J lost 4 bases, with 19 bases between them. The length of the CDR3 is 16 residues. The germline V gene encodes CDR1 SGHNT and CDR2 YYREEE (reference sequence). Filled out from reference TRBV5-4 and TRBJ1-2, the complete variable domain reads ETGVTQSPTHLIKTRGQQVTLRCSSQSGHNTVSWYQQALGQGPQFIFQYYREEENGRGNFPPRFSGLQFPNYSSELNVNALELDDSALYLCASSSGRPLSSYGYTFGSGTRLTVV.

This clone has a single count. The J gene is TRBJ1-5, the V gene TRBV5-4, with D possibly being TRBD1 (5 bases). Germline V gene lookup returns CDR1 SGHNT and CDR2 YYREEE (reference sequence). The CDR3 length is 15 residues. V gave up 3 bases and J gave up 7 bases, with 17 bases separating them. CDR3 bases: TGTGCCAGCAGCTCAACCGGGACCCCAGGGCAGCCCCAGCATTTT. The encoded protein is CASSSTGTPGQPQHF.

Here the CDR3 reads CASSLGETQYF. The CDR3 DNA follows: TGTGCCAGTTCTCTTGGCGAGACCCAGTACTTC. V usage is TRBV19 and J usage is TRBJ2-5, with no clear D. CDR3 length equals 11 residues. The germline V gene encodes CDR1 LNHDA and CDR2 SQIVND (reference sequence). V was clipped by 8 bases and J by 5 bases, with 9 bases between them.

The V and J genes are TRBV18 and TRBJ1-3, with a possible D match to TRBD1 (6 bases). V lost 2 bases and J 4 bases, leaving 15 bases between the germline ends. This CDR3 is built from 16 residues. The germline V gene encodes CDR1 KGHSH and CDR2 LQKENI. In DNA form, the CDR3 reads TGTGCCAGCTCACCAAGTACGGGGACACAAGGAAACACCATATATTTT. Translated: CASSPSTGTQGNTIYF. The whole variable domain, remainder taken from reference TRBV18 and TRBJ1-3, is NAGVMQNPRHLVRRRGQEARLRCSPMKGHSHVYWYRQLPEEGLKFMVYLQKENIIDESGMPKERFSAEFPKEGPSILRIQQVVRGDSAAYFCASSPSTGTQGNTIYFGEGSWLTVV.

This clone turned up a few times. The chain recombines TRBV18 with TRBJ2-2; weak D call: TRBD2 (5 bases). The CDR3 is 17 amino acids. Germline CDR1 reads KGHSH; CDR2 reads LQKENI. Trimming cost V 5 bases and J 1 base, with 17 bases left between them. DNA of the CDR3: TGTGCCAGCTCAGAAAGCGGAGATACGTTGAACACCGGGGAGCTGTTTTTT. Translating gives CASSESGDTLNTGELFF.

The chain links TRBV10-3 to TRBJ1-5, with TRBD1 matching over 7 bases. The CDR3 loop spans 16 amino acids. Germline loops: CDR1 ENHRY, CDR2 SYGVKD. V lost 2 bases to trimming and J lost 0 bases; unmatched junction nucleotides: 4. CDR3 nucleotides: TGTGCCATCAGTGAGGACAGGGTGATTAGCAATCAGCCCCAGCATTTT. Translation gives CAISEDRVISNQPQHF.

The chain combines TRBV18 with TRBJ1-3; TRBD1 might be the D (6 bases). The CDR3 totals 20 residues. V lost 0 bases, J lost 0 bases, and 21 bases lay in between. Per germline, CDR1 KGHSH and CDR2 LQKENI. The CDR3 is CASSPPKKQTGERSGNTIYF. The CDR3 DNA reads as TGTGCCAGCTCACCACCGAAAAAGCAGACAGGAGAACGCTCTGGAAACACCATATATTTT.

V is TRBV2 and J is TRBJ1-5; D uncertain. V was trimmed by 6 bases and J by 6 bases, leaving 6 bases between them. Germline lookup yields CDR1 SNHLY and CDR2 FYNNEI. The CDR3 length is 11 residues. The CDR3 sequence is CASRGAQPQHF. DNA of the CDR3: TGTGCCAGCAGGGGCGCTCAGCCCCAGCATTTT.

This clone was observed a single time. The gene calls are TRBV10-3 and TRBJ1-5; D is unclear. The length of the CDR3 is 12 residues. Trimming stripped 6 bases from V and 3 bases from J, with 6 bases between. Per germline, CDR1 ENHRY and CDR2 SYGVKD. The DNA for the CDR3 is TGTGCCATCAGGGCAGACAATCAGCCCCAGCATTTT. This codes for CAIRADNQPQHF.

This clone was counted once. This chain links TRBV30 with TRBJ2-2; a weak D match, TRBD1 (6 bases). CDR1 is GTSNPN and CDR2 is SVGIG in the germline V gene (reference sequence). The V and J ends lost 5 bases and 1 base respectively, with 8 bases between them. The CDR3 totals 13 residues. This CDR3 is CAWGGQNTGELFF. The CDR3, as DNA: TGTGCCTGGGGGGGACAGAACACCGGGGAGCTGTTTTTT.

J is TRBJ1-3 and V is TRBV6-5, with D unclear. Trimming shortened V by 4 bases and J by 4 bases, and 14 bases separated the two germline ends. Germline-derived CDR1 and CDR2 are MNHEY and SVGAGI. The CDR3 covers 15 residues. In nucleotides, the CDR3 is TGTGCCAGCAGTTCGCACGAGGGAGTCGGAAACACCATATATTTT. Encoded protein: CASSSHEGVGNTIYF.

This clone was detected only once. The chain links TRBV4-1 to TRBJ2-3; TRBD2 aligns across 10 bases. This CDR3 comprises 17 residues. Germline CDR1 MGHRA, CDR2 YSYEKL. Trimming cost V 1 base and J 2 bases; bases outside gene matches: 6. CDR3 DNA: TGCGCCAGCAGCCAAGGCATAGCGGGGGGATACACAGATACGCAGTATTTT. Translation: CASSQGIAGGYTDTQYF.

The chain recombines TRBV2 with TRBJ1-2; possibly TRBD1 for D (6 bases). Trimming pared 7 bases from V and 7 bases from J, leaving 19 bases between. The CDR3 runs 14 residues. Germline assignment: CDR1 SNHLY and CDR2 FYNNEI. This CDR3 reads CASKVGLNRVGYTF. CDR3 coding DNA: TGTGCCAGCAAGGTGGGCCTAAACAGGGTTGGCTACACCTTC.

In regard to this clone: A read error may account for a junction end that differs from germline. The V gene is TRBV11-3, the J gene TRBJ1-1; D call uncertain. This CDR3 is 13 amino acids long. Germline assignment: CDR1 SGHNT and CDR2 YENEEA. In DNA form, the CDR3 reads TGTGCCGGCAGCTTAGAAATGAACACTGAAGCTTTCTTT. It encodes CAGSLEMNTEAFF.

This clone was seen a handful of times. The chain recombines TRBV28 with TRBJ2-7, with a weak D call TRBD2 (5 bases). Germline CDR1 is MDHEN and CDR2 is SYDVKM. The length of the CDR3 is 18 residues. V was clipped by 5 bases and J by 2 bases, with 25 bases between them. Here the CDR3 reads CASSAPGIVPLEAYEQYF. The CDR3 DNA follows: TGTGCCAGCAGTGCCCCCGGGATCGTGCCTCTGGAGGCCTACGAGCAGTACTTC.

The chain couples TRBV15 to TRBJ2-3, with 14 nucleotides matching TRBD2. Germline loops: CDR1 LNHNV, CDR2 YYDKDF (reference sequence). V shed 2 bases and J 8 bases; nucleotides not matched to a gene: 9. The CDR3 is 17 amino acids. CDR3 DNA sequence: TGTGCCACCAGCAGATCCCCCGGGACTAGCGGGGGAGGTACGCAGTATTTT. Protein sequence: CATSRSPGTSGGGTQYF.

The chain is built from TRBV14 and TRBJ1-1; D gene unclear. Trimming shortened V by 1 base and J by 8 bases, and 11 bases separated the two germline ends. Germline V gives CDR1 SGHDN, CDR2 FVKESK. This CDR3 has 13 residues. CDR3 loop: CASSQGWGSEAFF. The CDR3 DNA is TGTGCCAGCAGCCAAGGATGGGGTTCAGAAGCTTTCTTT. Using reference TRBV14 and TRBJ1-1 for the parts outside the CDR3, the full variable domain is EAGVTQFPSHSVIEKGQTVTLRCDPISGHDNLYWYRRVMGKEIKFLLHFVKESKQDESGMPNNRFLAERTGGTYSTLKVQPAELEDSGVYFCASSQGWGSEAFFGQGTRLTVV.

This clone has only one observation. V gene TRBV5-1 combines with J gene TRBJ1-2; the match to TRBD1 covers 12 bases. The CDR3 is 18 amino acids. Germline V gene sequence: CDR1 SGHRS, CDR2 YFSETQ. J was trimmed by 5 bases and V by 4 bases; bases with no gene match: 15. The CDR3 is CASSRIPGQGAREYGYTF. The CDR3, as DNA: TGCGCCAGCAGCCGCATACCGGGACAGGGGGCCCGGGAGTATGGCTACACCTTC.

The rearrangement uses TRBV18 and TRBJ1-1, with 11 bases fitting TRBD1. Germline V gives CDR1 KGHSH, CDR2 LQKENI. V shed 3 bases and J 3 bases; nucleotides not matched to a gene: 6. The CDR3 runs to 16 residues. CDR3 nucleotides: TGTGCCAGCTCACCGGACAGGGGGCCCAAGGACACTGAAGCTTTCTTT. Translation: CASSPDRGPKDTEAFF.

The chain joins TRBV27 to TRBJ1-2; unclear D gene. The CDR3 has 13 amino acids. Germline V lookup: CDR1 MNHEY, CDR2 SMNVEV (reference sequence). The V and J ends lost 3 bases and 8 bases respectively, with 13 bases between them. CDR3 region: CASSFASAGGYTF. The CDR3 DNA reads TGTGCCAGCAGTTTCGCCAGCGCGGGAGGCTACACCTTC.

CDR3 region: CASSRASGRGTEAFF. The CDR3 region has the DNA TGTGCCAGTAGTAGGGCCTCGGGGAGAGGCACTGAAGCTTTCTTT. This rearrangement joins TRBV19 to TRBJ1-1; D gene ambiguous. The CDR3 contains 15 residues. The germline V gene encodes CDR1 LNHDA and CDR2 SQIVND (reference sequence). With 4 bases removed from V and 4 bases from J, the gap between germline ends came to 16 bases.

The chain recombines TRBV6-5 with TRBJ1-5; a possible D gene is TRBD1 (5 bases). The germline V and J ends were trimmed by 5 bases and 0 bases, with 8 bases remaining between them. Germline V CDR1 and CDR2: MNHEY, SVGAGI. CDR3 length: 14 amino acids. CDR3 DNA: TGTGCCAGCAGTAGGGGACTTAGCAATCAGCCCCAGCATTTT. Amino acids: CASSRGLSNQPQHF.

V gene TRBV19 combines with J gene TRBJ1-2, with 9 nucleotides matching TRBD1. In germline, CDR1 is LNHDA, CDR2 SQIVND (reference sequence). The CDR3 is 18 residues long. V gave up 1 base and J gave up 4 bases; unmatched junction bases: 13. CDR3 sequence: CASSIVLGPDRGGYGYTF. DNA for the CDR3: TGTGCCAGTAGTATAGTGTTGGGGCCGGACAGGGGAGGCTATGGCTACACCTTC.

The chain couples TRBV5-4 to TRBJ1-6, with TRBD1 matching 7 bases. This CDR3 has 15 residues. Germline V gene sequence: CDR1 SGHNT, CDR2 YYREEE (reference sequence). Unmatched junction bases numbered 3, after V lost 0 bases and J lost 6 bases. CDR3 DNA: TGTGCCAGCAGCTTGGCCGGGACAGTTAATTCACCCCTCCACTTT. Amino acids: CASSLAGTVNSPLHF. Filled out from reference TRBV5-4 and TRBJ1-6, the complete variable domain reads ETGVTQSPTHLIKTRGQQVTLRCSSQSGHNTVSWYQQALGQGPQFIFQYYREEENGRGNFPPRFSGLQFPNYSSELNVNALELDDSALYLCASSLAGTVNSPLHFGNGTRLTVT.

The genes are TRBV5-4 and TRBJ1-2, with D perhaps matching TRBD1 (6 bases). The CDR3 has 16 residues. CDR1 and CDR2 (germline): SGHNT, YYREEE (reference sequence). V was shortened by 0 bases and J by 0 bases, with 12 bases between the two germline ends. The CDR3 DNA follows: TGTGCCAGCAGCTTGGAGGGGGGCTACACTAACTATGGCTACACCTTC. Translated: CASSLEGGYTNYGYTF.

Only a few counts were recorded for this clone. The chain links TRBV5-6 to TRBJ1-5, with D hard to call. CDR3 size: 14 residues. CDR1 and CDR2 (germline): SGHDT, YYEEEE. V lost 3 bases and J 8 bases, leaving 15 bases between the germline ends. For the CDR3, the DNA is TGTGCCAGCAGCTGGAGGTCTTCCCGGGAGCCCCAGCATTTT. Translating it yields CASSWRSSREPQHF.